The sequence of this TCR beta chain was determined in a study of regulatory T cells in long-lasting Graves disease. Study context: A definition of persistent Graves' disease required over 5 years of antithyroid drugs plus positive TSH receptor antibodies. Findings and limits, study-wide: TRBV28, TRBJ1-2 and TRBJ2-5 were favored in persistent disease. Tissue studied was limited to peripheral blood, excluding thyroid tissue.

V was clipped by 2 bases and J by 6 bases; unmatched bases: 5. The germline V gene encodes CDR1 MDHEN and CDR2 SYDVKM. The CDR3 runs 15 residues. Combining iRepertoire HTBI primers with Arm-PCR of CDR3 regions, the authors built TCR beta libraries. MiXCR was run by TCRdb on the multiplex PCR reads, yielding one entry per CDR3 protein. The sample includes 500,000 to 800,000 distinct CDR3 sequences, 25% to 35% of them seen just once. Time point specified: persistent/refractory GD, antithyroid drugs over 5 years with positive TRAb. Isolated PBMC RNA provided the starting material for the TCR library. Doctors identified Graves' disease using the American Thyroid Association guidelines. This clonotype occurred a few times. Its cognate antigen is unknown.

This rearrangement joins TRBV28 to TRBJ2-5, with 11 positions matching TRBD1. The clonotype was recovered from a female donor with Graves disease. The material was peripheral blood mononuclear cells (PBMCs), obtained when the disease was refractory, from a patient treated with antithyroid drugs. The CDR3 region is CASSLGGTGGKTQYF. The CDR3 nucleotides read TGTGCCAGCAGTTTAGGCGGGACAGGGGGAAAGACCCAGTACTTC.